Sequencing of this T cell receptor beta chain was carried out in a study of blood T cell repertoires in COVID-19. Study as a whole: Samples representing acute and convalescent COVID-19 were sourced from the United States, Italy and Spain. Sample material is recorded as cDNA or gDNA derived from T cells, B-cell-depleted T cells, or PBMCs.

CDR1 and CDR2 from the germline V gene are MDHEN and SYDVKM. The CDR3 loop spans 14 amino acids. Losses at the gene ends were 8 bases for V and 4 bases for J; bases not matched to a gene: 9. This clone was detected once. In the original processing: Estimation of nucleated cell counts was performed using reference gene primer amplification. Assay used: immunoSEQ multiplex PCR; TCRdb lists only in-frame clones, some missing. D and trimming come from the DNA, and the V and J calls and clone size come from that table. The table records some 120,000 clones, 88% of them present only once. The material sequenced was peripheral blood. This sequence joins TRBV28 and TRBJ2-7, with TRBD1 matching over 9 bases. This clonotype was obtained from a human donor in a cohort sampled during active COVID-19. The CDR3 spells CASLPTGGWYEQYF. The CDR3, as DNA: TGTGCCAGCTTGCCCACAGGGGGCTGGTACGAGCAGTACTTC.